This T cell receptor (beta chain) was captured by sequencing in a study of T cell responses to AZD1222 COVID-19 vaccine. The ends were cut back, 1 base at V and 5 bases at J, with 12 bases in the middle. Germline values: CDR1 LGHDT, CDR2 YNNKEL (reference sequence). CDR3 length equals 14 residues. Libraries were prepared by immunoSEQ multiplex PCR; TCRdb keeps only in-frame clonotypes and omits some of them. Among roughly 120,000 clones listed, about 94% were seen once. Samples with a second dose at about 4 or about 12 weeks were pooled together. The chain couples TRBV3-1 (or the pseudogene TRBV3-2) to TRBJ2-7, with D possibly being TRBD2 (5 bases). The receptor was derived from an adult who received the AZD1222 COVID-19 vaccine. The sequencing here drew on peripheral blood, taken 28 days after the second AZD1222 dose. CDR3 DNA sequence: TGTGCCAGCAGCCAAGTTGGGGAGAGGGACGAGCAGTACTTC. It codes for CASSQVGERDEQYF.